This is a list of T cell receptor beta chains from one sample in a study of blood T cell repertoires in COVID-19. Using immunoSEQ multiplex PCR, the repertoire was profiled, and TCRdb retains in-frame clones only, with some absent. The table includes under 450,000 clones, approximately 91% detected once. The source material was PBMCs or T cells enriched from blood (not recorded which). The origin of the receptors is a woman aged 40 to 55 who had been exposed to COVID-19. Both conserved end residues are trimmed from each CDR3. Size values are once, few and many counts, or a class for expanded clones, and some rows have none.

TRBV9	TRBJ1-2	.	ASSGGQFGHYGYT
TRBV5-4	TRBJ1-2	.	ASSLAWDRGGGGYT
TRBV6-2/TRBV6-3	TRBJ2-1	.	ASSYRPDRTHNEQF
TRBV30	TRBJ2-4	.	AWSGSSLIQY
TRBV9	TRBJ2-2	.	ASSAKGGRDTGELF
TRBV7-9	TRBJ1-1	.	ASSILPGGTEAF
TRBV9	TRBJ2-7	few	ASSAGLFSYEQY
TRBV7-2	TRBJ2-3	.	ASSFRLAGLGNTDTQY
TRBV19	TRBJ2-2	.	ASSGSGTGELF
TRBV30	TRBJ1-2	.	AWLRGQGASRGYT
TRBV18	TRBJ1-1	.	ASSPRSGMNTEAF
TRBV3-1/TRBV3-2	TRBJ2-5	.	ASSQISGTSGYVETQY
TRBV7-2	TRBJ1-1	.	ASSQGQGAHTEAF
TRBV5-1	TRBJ2-1	.	ASSSGTSGTSYNEQF
TRBV5-1	TRBJ2-2	.	ASSLAGERVAGELF
TRBV29-1	TRBJ1-4	.	SVRDGGAEKLF
TRBV14	TRBJ2-7	.	ASSQDWQGEQY
TRBV19	TRBJ1-5	.	ASTWGGDQPQH
TRBV4-1	TRBJ2-5	.	ASSQDYPGQIQETQY
TRBV7-6	TRBJ1-6	.	ASSPTPGTSYNSPLH
TRBV7-9	TRBJ1-2	.	ASSSQQVANYGYT
TRBV7-9	TRBJ2-3	.	ASSLVGSGQGLDTQY
TRBV7-8	TRBJ1-3	few	ASSLGSAGNTIY
TRBV3-1/TRBV3-2	TRBJ2-3	.	ASSSLAGPTDTQY
TRBV29-1	TRBJ1-1	.	SVAQGQLNTEAF
TRBV13	TRBJ2-3	.	ATGEGTDTQY
TRBV9	TRBJ1-1	.	ASSVGSGRGAF
TRBV27	TRBJ2-2	.	ASSLRGGRAGELF
TRBV10-1	TRBJ2-7	.	ASSPAGLAGPSSYEQY
TRBV10-3	TRBJ1-3	.	AINPQGQGNTIY
TRBV6-5	TRBJ1-5	.	ASSRQGVTNQPQH
TRBV5-8	TRBJ1-6	.	ASSYGDTGNSPLH
TRBV15	TRBJ1-6	.	ATSRGQGGSPLH
TRBV5-1	TRBJ2-1	.	ASRGGDNNEQF
TRBV4-3	TRBJ1-1	.	ASSQDAGILNTEAF
TRBV6-1	TRBJ1-4	few	ASSVRPGLRAEKLF
TRBV9	TRBJ2-1	.	ASSRGTGFRDNEQF
TRBV10-3	TRBJ2-7	.	AISRDRHSYEQY
TRBV29-1	TRBJ2-1	.	SVRPGLANVNEQF
TRBV29-1	TRBJ2-7	.	SVGTASYEQY